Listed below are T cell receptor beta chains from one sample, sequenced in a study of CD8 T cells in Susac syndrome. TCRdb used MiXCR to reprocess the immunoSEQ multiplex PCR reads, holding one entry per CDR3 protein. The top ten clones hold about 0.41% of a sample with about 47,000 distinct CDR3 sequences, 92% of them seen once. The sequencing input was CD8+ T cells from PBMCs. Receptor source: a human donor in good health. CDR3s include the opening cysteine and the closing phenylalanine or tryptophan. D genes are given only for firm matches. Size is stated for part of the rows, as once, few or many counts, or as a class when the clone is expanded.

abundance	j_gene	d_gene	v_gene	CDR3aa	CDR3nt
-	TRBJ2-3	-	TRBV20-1	CSARYENTDTQYF	TGCAGTGCTAGGTACGAGAACACAGATACGCAGTATTTT
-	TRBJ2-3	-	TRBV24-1	CATSDFPRTDTQYF	TGTGCCACCAGTGATTTTCCTAGGACAGATACGCAGTATTTT
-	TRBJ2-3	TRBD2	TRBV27	CASSLSLILAGGPHTQYF	TGTGCCAGCAGTCTCTCTCTCATACTAGCGGGAGGGCCACATACGCAGTATTTT
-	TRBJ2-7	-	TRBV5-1	CASSVGLHYEQYF	TGCGCCAGCAGCGTGGGGCTTCACTACGAGCAGTACTTC
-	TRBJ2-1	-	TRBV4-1	CASSQEAPPSYNEQFF	TGCGCCAGCAGCCAAGAAGCTCCCCCCTCCTACAATGAGCAGTTCTTC
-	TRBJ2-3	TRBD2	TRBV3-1	CASSPNSGRATDTQYF	TGTGCCAGCAGCCCAAACAGCGGGAGGGCCACAGATACGCAGTATTTT
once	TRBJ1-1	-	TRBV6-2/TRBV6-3	CASSYSQVSEAFF	TGTGCCAGCAGTTACTCGCAGGTGTCTGAAGCTTTCTTT
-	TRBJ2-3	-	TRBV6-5	CASSYLRDTDTQYF	TGTGCCAGCAGTTACTTACGGGACACAGATACGCAGTATTTT
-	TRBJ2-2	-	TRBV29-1	CSAVVGTGYTGELFF	TGCAGCGCCGTTGTAGGAACAGGGTACACCGGGGAGCTGTTTTTT
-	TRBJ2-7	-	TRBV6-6	CASSYSEDSGIYEQYF	TGTGCCAGCAGTTACTCGGAGGACAGTGGGATCTACGAGCAGTACTTC
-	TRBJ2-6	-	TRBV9	CASSGALTLEVPSGANVLTF	TGTGCCAGCAGCGGGGCACTGACACTGGAGGTTCCTTCTGGGGCCAACGTCCTGACTTTC
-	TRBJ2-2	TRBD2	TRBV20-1	CSAREREFTGELFF	TGCAGTGCGAGGGAGCGGGAGTTCACCGGGGAGCTGTTTTTT
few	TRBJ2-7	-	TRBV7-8	CASSLDLANSYEQYF	TGTGCCAGCAGCTTAGATTTGGCCAACTCCTACGAGCAGTACTTC
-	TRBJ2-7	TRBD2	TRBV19	CASSRNWRAGVYEQYF	TGTGCCAGTAGCCGAAATTGGCGGGCGGGGGTCTACGAGCAGTACTTC
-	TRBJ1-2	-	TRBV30	CAWRETVDGYTF	TGTGCCTGGAGGGAGACAGTGGATGGCTACACCTTC
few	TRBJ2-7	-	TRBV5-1	CASSLTGNEQYF	TGCGCCAGCAGCTTGACAGGGAACGAGCAGTACTTC
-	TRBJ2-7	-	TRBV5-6	CASHQTGVVLGANYEQYF	TGTGCCAGTCACCAAACAGGCGTAGTGCTAGGGGCCAACTACGAGCAGTACTTC
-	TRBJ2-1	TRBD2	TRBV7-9	CASSSEREGHNEQFF	TGTGCCAGCAGCTCCGAGCGGGAGGGCCACAATGAGCAGTTCTTC
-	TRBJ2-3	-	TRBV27	CASGWDTLGDTQYF	TGTGCCAGCGGCTGGGACACTCTAGGAGATACGCAGTATTTT
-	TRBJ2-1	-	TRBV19	CASSVDMEDNEQFF	TGTGCCAGTAGTGTGGACATGGAGGACAATGAGCAGTTCTTC
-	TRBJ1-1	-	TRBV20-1	CSARDKGYPEAFF	TGCAGTGCTAGAGATAAGGGGTACCCTGAAGCTTTCTTT
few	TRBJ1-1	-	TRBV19	CASSSGTEAFF	TGTGCCAGTAGTTCGGGTACTGAAGCTTTCTTT
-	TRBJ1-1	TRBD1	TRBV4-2	CASSQDRETEAFF	TGTGCCAGCAGCCAGGACAGGGAAACTGAAGCTTTCTTT
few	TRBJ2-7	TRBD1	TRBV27	CASSFSAGTGSREQYF	TGTGCCAGCAGTTTCTCCGCCGGGACAGGCTCTCGTGAGCAGTACTTC
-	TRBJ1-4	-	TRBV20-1	CSARDQGFRELFF	TGCAGTGCTAGAGATCAAGGCTTCCGGGAACTGTTTTTT
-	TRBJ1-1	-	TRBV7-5	CISVSEVLGDGQATEAFF	-
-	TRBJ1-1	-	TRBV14	CASSPGWRGEAFF	TGTGCCAGCAGCCCGGGGTGGAGGGGTGAAGCTTTCTTT
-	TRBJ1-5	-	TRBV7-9	CASSSGNTGSNQPQHF	TGTGCCAGCAGCTCCGGAAATACAGGGAGCAATCAGCCCCAGCATTTT
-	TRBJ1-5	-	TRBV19	CASSIRDWGQPQHF	TGTGCCAGTAGTATCCGGGACTGGGGACAGCCCCAGCATTTT
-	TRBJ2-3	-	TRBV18	CASLSIGSTEDTQYF	TGTGCCAGCCTCTCCATCGGGAGTACGGAAGATACGCAGTATTTT
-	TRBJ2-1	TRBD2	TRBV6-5	CASRPTSGPFDEQFF	TGTGCCAGCAGGCCAACTAGCGGACCCTTCGATGAGCAGTTCTTC
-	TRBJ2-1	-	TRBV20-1	CSAMSRRRTYNEQFF	TGCAGTGCTATGTCACGGCGCCGTACATACAATGAGCAGTTCTTC
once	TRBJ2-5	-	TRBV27	CASSLWGIGTQYF	TGTGCCAGCAGTTTATGGGGGATAGGGACCCAGTACTTC
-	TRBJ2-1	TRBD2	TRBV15	CATSREGTSGYNEQFF	TGTGCCACCAGCAGAGAGGGGACTAGCGGATACAATGAGCAGTTCTTC
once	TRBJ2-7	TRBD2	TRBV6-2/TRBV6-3	CASGLAEAYEQYF	TGTGCCAGCGGACTAGCGGAGGCCTACGAGCAGTACTTC
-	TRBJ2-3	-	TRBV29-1	CSAWGREHSNTQYF	TGCAGCGCCTGGGGGCGGGAGCACAGTAATACGCAGTATTTT
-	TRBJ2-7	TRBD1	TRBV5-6	CASSLGTGGPTYEQYF	TGTGCCAGCAGCTTGGGGACAGGGGGTCCCACCTACGAGCAGTACTTC